These 3 T cell receptor beta chains were sequenced from one sample in a study of T cell repertoires in cytomegalovirus infection. TCRdb re-derived calls from the reads in MiXCR, one entry per CDR3 protein. The sample has 200,000 to 250,000 distinct CDR3 sequences, approximately 24% seen once. Sequenced: CD8+ T cells from PBMCs. The receptors derive from a human donor in good health (CMV status not recorded). Some clones in this sample may be carry-over from other donors' samples.

This clonotype occurred many times. The chain couples TRBV11-2 to TRBJ1-6; D is uncertain. The V gene's germline CDR1 is SGHAT and CDR2 FQNNGV. The CDR3 loop spans 15 amino acids. Trimming took off 5 bases at V and 8 bases at J, with 16 bases between the two ends. CDR3 loop: CASSPREVQDSPLHF. CDR3 coding DNA: TGTGCCAGCAGCCCACGTGAAGTTCAGGATTCACCCCTCCACTTT.

The chain carries TRBV28 and TRBJ1-6; D remains unclear. Trimming removed 6 bases at V and 11 bases at J, with 11 bases between. Germline lookup yields CDR1 MDHEN and CDR2 SYDVKM. The CDR3 has 12 amino acids. CDR3 loop: CASSPSPPPLHF. The CDR3 bases are TGTGCCAGCAGCCCCAGCCCGCCACCCCTCCACTTT. The whole variable domain, filled in from reference TRBV28 and TRBJ1-6, reads DVKVTQSSRYLVKRTGEKVFLECVQDMDHENMFWYRQDPGLGLRLIYFSYDVKMKEKGDIPEGYSVSREKKERFSLILESASTNQTSMYLCASSPSPPPLHFGNGTRLTVT.

The chain links TRBV6-5 to TRBJ2-1; 7 bases match TRBD2. With V trimmed by 6 bases and J by 0 bases, 5 bases remained unmatched. CDR3 size: 15 residues. Germline CDR1 MNHEY, CDR2 SVGAGI. The CDR3 DNA reads as TGTGCCAGCAGAGCGGGGTTCAGCTCCTACAATGAGCAGTTCTTC. It specifies CASRAGFSSYNEQFF.